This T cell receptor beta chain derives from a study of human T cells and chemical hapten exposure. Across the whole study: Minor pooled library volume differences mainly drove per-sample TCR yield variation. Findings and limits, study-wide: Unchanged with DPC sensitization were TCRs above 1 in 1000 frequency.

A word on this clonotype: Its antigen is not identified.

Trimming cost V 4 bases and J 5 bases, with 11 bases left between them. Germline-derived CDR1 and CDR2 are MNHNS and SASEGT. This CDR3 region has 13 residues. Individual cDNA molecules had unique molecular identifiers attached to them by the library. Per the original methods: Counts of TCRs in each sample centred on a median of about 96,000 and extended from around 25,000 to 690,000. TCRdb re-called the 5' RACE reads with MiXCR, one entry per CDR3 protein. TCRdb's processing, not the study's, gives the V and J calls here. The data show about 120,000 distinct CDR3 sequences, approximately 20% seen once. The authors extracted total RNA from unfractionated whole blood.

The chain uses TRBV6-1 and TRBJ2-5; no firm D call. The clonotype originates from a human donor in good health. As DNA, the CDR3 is TGTGCCAGCAGTGTGGCCGTCTGGGAGACCCAGTACTTC. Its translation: CASSVAVWETQYF.